One sample yielded the 14 T cell receptor beta chains listed below, sequenced in a study of regulatory T cells in long-lasting Graves disease. Time point indicated: persistent/refractory GD, antithyroid drugs over 5 years with positive TRAb. The TCR library was made from RNA that had been extracted from PBMCs in TRIzol. The TCR beta library used iRepertoire HTBI primers with Arm-PCR amplification of CDR3. TCRdb reprocessed the multiplex PCR reads via MiXCR and lists one record per CDR3 protein. The data contain about 660,000 distinct CDR3 sequences, about 30% of them singletons. The sequenced sample was peripheral blood mononuclear cells (PBMCs), obtained when the disease was refractory, from a patient treated with antithyroid drugs. The receptors were gathered from a female donor with Graves disease.

This chain links TRBV30 with TRBJ1-3; the D gene is possibly TRBD1 (5 bases). Trimming took off 0 bases at V and 4 bases at J, with 13 bases between the two ends. There are 15 residues in the CDR3. The germline CDR1 and CDR2 sequences are GTSNPN and SVGIG (reference sequence). Here the CDR3 DNA reads TGTGCCTGGAGTGTAGTCCCGGGACCCGGAAACACCATATATTTT. It yields the protein CAWSVVPGPGNTIYF. The complete variable domain, with remaining parts taken from reference TRBV30 and TRBJ1-3, reads SQTIHQWPATLVQPVGSPLSLECTVEGTSNPNLYWYRQAAGRGLQLLFYSVGIGQISSEVPQNLSASRPQDRQFILSSKKLLLSDSGFYLCAWSVVPGPGNTIYFGEGSWLTVV.

The chain recombines TRBV9 with TRBJ1-5; maybe TRBD1 (5 bases). There are 16 residues in the CDR3. The V end was cut by 4 bases, the J end by 2 bases, with 16 bases between. The germline V gene encodes CDR1 SGDLS and CDR2 YYNGEE. The CDR3 DNA follows: TGTGCCAGCAGCCAAGAAGGCAGGGTGGGCAATCAGCCCCAGCATTTT. Translation gives CASSQEGRVGNQPQHF. Supplemented by reference TRBV9 and TRBJ1-5, the full variable domain reads DSGVTQTPKHLITATGQRVTLRCSPRSGDLSVYWYQQSLDQGLQFLIQYYNGEERAKGNILERFSAQQFPDLHSELNLSSLELGDSALYFCASSQEGRVGNQPQHFGDGTRLSIL.

This clonotype was seen many times. V gene TRBV7-2 combines with J gene TRBJ1-1, with D hard to call. Germline-derived CDR1 and CDR2 are SGHTA and FQGNSA. V lost 1 base, J lost 1 base, and 10 bases lay in between. CDR3 size: 15 residues. For the CDR3, the DNA is TGTGCCAGCAGCTTAGAAGCCAGCCCGAACACTGAAGCTTTCTTT. Translated: CASSLEASPNTEAFF.

This clonotype turned up a few times. J is TRBJ2-7 and V is TRBV11-3, with a possible D match to TRBD1 (6 bases). V shed 5 bases and J shed 3 bases, with 17 bases lying between them. Germline V gene data show CDR1 as SGHNT and CDR2 as YENEEA. The CDR3 is 15 amino acids. This CDR3 reads CASSVGQGPNYEQYF. The CDR3 coding sequence is TGTGCCAGCAGCGTTGGGCAGGGGCCGAACTACGAGCAGTACTTC.

This clonotype was seen a few times. The CDR3 nucleotides are TGCGCCAGCAGCTTGCAAGGGGTGTGGGGCACCGGGGAGCTGTTTTTT. The encoded protein is CASSLQGVWGTGELFF. This chain uses TRBV5-1 with TRBJ2-2; possibly TRBD1 for D (5 bases). The CDR3 is 16 amino acids. The ends were cut back, 1 base at V and 4 bases at J, with 14 bases in the middle. From germline, CDR1 is SGHRS and CDR2 YFSETQ.

This clonotype occurred many times. A read error may account for a junction end that differs from germline. The CDR3: CASSLTGRNTEAFF. CDR3 DNA: TGTGCCAGCAGCCTGACAGGCAGGAACACTGAAGCTTTCTTT. The chain has TRBV5-1 and TRBJ1-1, with D perhaps matching TRBD1 (6 bases). The V gene's germline CDR1 is SGHRS and CDR2 YFSETQ. The CDR3 extends over 14 amino acids.

This clonotype has a count of ten or more. The chain combines TRBV28 with TRBJ1-1, with TRBD1 matching over 7 bases. J gave up 2 bases and V 6 bases, and 9 bases lay outside the gene matches. This CDR3 contains 15 residues. In germline, CDR1 is MDHEN, CDR2 SYDVKM. CDR3 loop: CASRTGTVSNTEAFF. The CDR3 DNA reads as TGTGCCAGCAGAACCGGGACAGTTAGTAACACTGAAGCTTTCTTT.

This clonotype has more than one count but fewer than ten. In DNA, the CDR3 is TGTGCCAGCAGTGAACGTGTGGGGCCCGAGCAGTACTTC. Translating gives CASSERVGPEQYF. V and J are TRBV6-1 and TRBJ2-7, with a possible D match to TRBD1 (5 bases). From germline, CDR1 is MNHNS and CDR2 SASEGT. This CDR3 has 13 residues. Deletions cut 2 bases from V and 6 bases from J, with 11 bases between.

The CDR3 reads CASSRGGTSGRAPYEQYF. DNA of the CDR3: TGTGCCAGCAGCAGAGGAGGGACTAGCGGGAGGGCCCCCTACGAGCAGTACTTC. The chain couples TRBV7-2 to TRBJ2-7, with 16 bases that match TRBD2. Per germline, CDR1 SGHTA and CDR2 FQGNSA. The CDR3 spans 18 residues. The junction had 9 bases not matched to a gene; V was cut back by 5 bases and J by 2 bases.

This clonotype was picked up a small number of times. Here the CDR3 DNA reads TGCGCCAGCACACCGGACAGGGTAAGAGCTTTCTTT. It specifies CASTPDRVRAFF. This chain connects TRBV10-2 to TRBJ1-1; 8 positions agree with TRBD1. Unmatched junction bases numbered 8, after V lost 7 bases and J lost 10 bases. Germline V lookup: CDR1 WSHSY, CDR2 SAAADI. The CDR3 sequence is 12 residues long.

The chain recombines TRBV28 with TRBJ2-2; tentative D call: TRBD2 (5 bases). Germline-derived CDR1 and CDR2 are MDHEN and SYDVKM. The V and J ends lost 5 bases and 4 bases respectively, with 14 bases between them. The length of the CDR3 is 15 residues. CDR3 protein: CASSPVSGTTGELFF. The CDR3 coding sequence is TGTGCCAGCAGTCCGGTCTCGGGAACCACCGGGGAGCTGTTTTTT.

The chain joins TRBV6-1 to TRBJ1-1; perhaps TRBD1 as D (5 bases). This CDR3 has 15 amino acids. The germline CDR1 and CDR2 sequences are MNHNS and SASEGT. Trimming removed 8 bases from V and 1 base from J, with 17 bases in between. CDR3 sequence (DNA): TGTGCCAGCTCACCCTCGGGGGTACCGAACACTGAAGCTTTCTTT. Translation gives CASSPSGVPNTEAFF.

This clonotype was observed a few times. The chain has TRBV7-9 and TRBJ1-6; 7 nucleotides agree with TRBD1. The germline gives CDR1 SEHNR, CDR2 FQNEAQ (reference sequence). The CDR3 is 15 residues long. The V and J ends lost 5 bases and 7 bases, in that order; junction bases with no gene match: 8. The CDR3 here is CASSPQGDGNSPLHF. In nucleotides, the CDR3 is TGTGCCAGCAGCCCGCAGGGGGACGGCAATTCACCCCTCCACTTT. Using reference TRBV7-9 and TRBJ1-6 for the parts outside the CDR3, the full variable domain is DTGVSQNPRHKITKRGQNVTFRCDPISEHNRLYWYRQTLGQGPEFLTYFQNEAQLEKSRLLSDRFSAERPKGSFSTLEIQRTEQGDSAMYLCASSPQGDGNSPLHFGNGTRLTVT.

The chain joins TRBV9 to TRBJ2-4, with D possibly called TRBD1 or TRBD2 (5 bases each). The CDR3 sequence is 14 residues long. V lost 2 bases to trimming and J lost 8 bases, with 14 bases between them. Germline lookup yields CDR1 SGDLS and CDR2 YYNGEE. The CDR3 bases are TGTGCCAGCAGCGTTTTTCAGGGACCGGACATTCAGTACTTC. Translation gives CASSVFQGPDIQYF.